The source of this TCR beta chain is a study of T cell repertoires in cytomegalovirus infection. On the study more broadly: Public signatures in TCR beta pointed to CMV infection and matching HLA type. Study conclusions and caveats: Clonotypes of TCR beta that were HLA-C-restricted and CMV-specific dominated the ex vivo response. Totalled public TCR beta family frequency picked out people who carried CMV plus the relevant HLA.

This clonotype came up many times. No antigen is known for it. The length of the CDR3 is 15 residues. Between the trimmed V and J ends, which lost 5 bases and 4 bases, there was a span of 15 bases. The V gene's germline CDR1 is LNHDA and CDR2 SQIVND (reference sequence). From the reads, TCRdb called clonotypes with MiXCR, one entry per CDR3 protein. The sample records approximately 140,000 distinct CDR3 sequences, about 6.1% being singletons. The chain recombines TRBV19 with TRBJ1-5; TRBD1 is a possible D gene (6 bases). This TCR came from a human donor in good health (CMV status not recorded). Some clones in this sample may be carry-over from other donors' samples. Sequencing was performed on PBMCs. CDR3 in DNA: TGTGCCAGTAGTCGCCAGGGGTTGGGAAATCAGCCCCAGCATTTT. It encodes CASSRQGLGNQPQHF.